The rows below give T cell receptor beta chains drawn from one sample of a study of a mutant IDH1 vaccine in newly diagnosed glioma. Sequenced by immunoSEQ multiplex PCR; TCRdb stores in-frame clones only, minus some. The data show 30,000 to 35,000 clones, around nine tenths seen once. Antigen specificity for these receptors is unknown. The source was PBMCs, collected from a glioma patient whose treatment included an IDH1 peptide vaccine. These receptor sequences come from a woman in her twenties or thirties with glioma. The conserved cysteine and the conserved F or W are not part of the CDR3 here.

TRBJ1-2 TRBV2 ATRQAFLANYGYT
TRBJ2-3 TRBV6-1 ASSEVDSTDTQY
TRBJ1-1 TRBV19 ASRLGNTEAF
TRBJ2-3 TRBV5-1 ASSRGQGTDTQY
TRBJ1-1 TRBV10-3 AISHSIGTDLGTEAF
TRBJ2-7 TRBV7-8 ASSATSYEQY
TRBJ1-6 TRBV6-1 ASSMAGANSPLH
TRBJ2-7 TRBV5-4 ASSYGQGGYEQY
TRBJ2-7 TRBV7-9 ASSLAGQGFYEQY
TRBJ2-3 TRBV19 ASTLAGGTDTQY
TRBJ2-2 TRBV5-1 ASSLVRTGIGTGELF
TRBJ2-2 TRBV19 ASSRLTGGFRNTGELF
TRBJ2-7 TRBV5-1 ASSLGELTYEQY
TRBJ1-1 TRBV4-2 ASRVGAGTEAF
TRBJ2-1 TRBV14 ASSLAGGTEQF
TRBJ1-1 TRBV7-8 ASSEVEGLLLANTEAF
TRBJ1-3 TRBV5-1 ASSLDGFSFSGNTIY
TRBJ2-3 TRBV5-6 ASSLEGQDNTDTQY
TRBJ2-3 TRBV5-1 ASSLPLGGETDTQY
TRBJ2-3 TRBV9 ASSATTRASQY
TRBJ1-2 TRBV11-2 ASSRQRPRRYGYT
TRBJ1-1 TRBV5-4 ASSSAPFGPEAF
TRBJ1-4 TRBV27 ASSGPDEKLF
TRBJ2-7 TRBV6-5 ASSYGAGTSSEQY
TRBJ1-6 TRBV29-1 SVGVGPLH
TRBJ1-2 TRBV4-1 ASSQEGENGYT
TRBJ1-5 TRBV7-9 ASSPSDQPQH
TRBJ2-1 TRBV29-1 SGRQGGTGEQF
TRBJ2-7 TRBV7-2 ASSVYYEQY
TRBJ2-1 TRBV6-5 ASSPVRGGNEQF
TRBJ1-4 TRBV5-8 ASSLGGTTNEKLF
TRBJ1-1 TRBV4-1 ASSLGRPRSIGTEAF
TRBJ1-3 TRBV7-9 ASSLAGASGNTIY
TRBJ1-4 TRBV5-6 ASSPGTGKGNEKLF
TRBJ2-7 TRBV6-1 ASGVSYEQY
TRBJ2-7 TRBV7-6 ASSAAPGTAYEQY
TRBJ1-5 TRBV4-1 ASSLSDSNQPQH
TRBJ1-6 TRBV9 ASSGQSSPLH
TRBJ1-1 TRBV30 AWSVRFVGDTEAF
TRBJ2-5 TRBV27 ASSLQGRGIRETQY
TRBJ2-1 TRBV5-1 ASSKNRDIEANEQF